This T cell receptor (beta chain) originates from a study of blood T cells in healthy people across ages. Study observations and caveats: The study regarded diversity estimates from one million T cells as underestimates.

Researchers isolated at least 6.5 million PBMCs per sample. The total RNA that was extracted per sample amounted to at least 5.5 micrograms. On this clonotype itself: The antigen is undetermined.

Together with a sample-barcoded 5' primer, a J-beta primer mix was included in a second PCR lasting about 6 to 12 cycles. Each cDNA molecule carried a tag from a template-switch adaptor that contained 12 random nucleotides. A single record per CDR3 protein comes from TCRdb applying MiXCR to the 5' RACE reads. Here the sample spans 1,300,000 or so distinct CDR3 sequences, almost 60% being singletons. V dropped 0 bases and J dropped 9 bases, with 10 bases sitting between them. CDR3 length: 14 amino acids. Germline V lookup: CDR1 SGHRS, CDR2 YFSETQ. Source material: blood. The TCR was taken from a man between 18 and 35 years old in good health. J is TRBJ1-6 and V is TRBV5-1; D gene unclear. CDR3 DNA: TGCGCCAGCAGCTTGGCCGGGCGGGGTTCACCCCTCCACTTT. Its translation is CASSLAGRGSPLHF. The full variable domain, in which reference TRBV5-1 and TRBJ1-6 provide the parts outside the CDR3, is KAGVTQTPRYLIKTRGQQVTLSCSPISGHRSVSWYQQTPGQGLQFLFEYFSETQRNKGNFPGRFSGRQFSNSRSEMNVSTLELGDSALYLCASSLAGRGSPLHFGNGTRLTVT.